The 14 T cell receptor beta chains below come from one sample, sequenced in a study of human T cells and chemical hapten exposure. Time point noted: pre-sensitization, week 0. The treatment was: therapeutic diphenylcyclopropenone sensitization with weekly scalp DPC. MiXCR, applied by TCRdb to the RACE reads, yields one record per CDR3 protein. The data contain 50,000 to 65,000 distinct CDR3 sequences, around 11% of them seen just once; the ten biggest clones take up 4%. The sequenced sample was whole blood, obtained in connection with sensitization to the hapten diphenylcyclopropenone (DPC). These receptors were obtained from a woman aged 40 to 50 with alopecia areata. Some clones in this sample may be carry-over from other donors' samples.

This clonotype has more than one count but fewer than ten. The rearrangement joins TRBV2 to TRBJ1-2; 9 bases are shared with TRBD1. In germline, CDR1 is SNHLY, CDR2 FYNNEI. Trimming removed 6 bases from V and 7 bases from J; junction bases left unmatched: 12. The CDR3 is 15 amino acids. CDR3: CASRGPRDRVGGYTF. CDR3 nucleotide sequence: TGTGCCAGCAGGGGCCCCCGGGACAGGGTTGGTGGCTACACCTTC.

In its sample, this clonotype was seen a few times. The J gene is TRBJ2-3, the V gene TRBV7-2, with 12 bases that match TRBD1. The CDR3 has 17 amino acids. Trimming at V came to 2 bases and at J to 5 bases, leaving 8 bases not matched to a gene. Germline V gene sequence: CDR1 SGHTA, CDR2 FQGNSA. DNA of the CDR3: TGTGCCAGCAGCTTAACCGGGGACAGGGGGCCCGGAGATACGCAGTATTTT. Its protein is CASSLTGDRGPGDTQYF.

This clonotype has at least ten counts. Here the CDR3 reads CASSVATWGANTGELFF. The CDR3 DNA is TGTGCCAGCAGCGTAGCTACGTGGGGCGCGAACACCGGGGAGCTGTTTTTT. V usage is TRBV9 and J usage is TRBJ2-2; D perhaps matches TRBD1 (5 bases). V was clipped by 0 bases and J by 0 bases, with 12 bases between them. Germline V gene sequence: CDR1 SGDLS, CDR2 YYNGEE. The CDR3 totals 17 residues.

This clonotype was detected ten times or more. This chain connects TRBV30 to TRBJ1-1; the D gene is possibly TRBD1 (5 bases). Per the germline V gene, CDR1 is GTSNPN and CDR2 is SVGIG (reference sequence). V was pared by 0 bases and J by 0 bases, with 8 bases between. The CDR3 totals 14 residues. The CDR3, as DNA: TGTGCCTGGAGTGTAGGGGTCCTGAACACTGAAGCTTTCTTT. Residues: CAWSVGVLNTEAFF. Full variable domain (missing parts from reference TRBV30 and TRBJ1-1): SQTIHQWPATLVQPVGSPLSLECTVEGTSNPNLYWYRQAAGRGLQLLFYSVGIGQISSEVPQNLSASRPQDRQFILSSKKLLLSDSGFYLCAWSVGVLNTEAFFGQGTRLTVV.

The chain employs TRBV7-3 and TRBJ2-5; a possible D gene is TRBD2 (5 bases). Germline V gives CDR1 SGHTA, CDR2 FQGTGA. V was cut by 2 bases and J by 3 bases, with 10 bases left in between. CDR3 length: 14 amino acids. Here the CDR3 reads CASSLSGSEETQYF. The CDR3 nucleotides are TGTGCCAGCAGCTTATCGGGATCGGAAGAGACCCAGTACTTC.

This clonotype was observed a few times. The chain employs TRBV12-5 and TRBJ2-1, with 11 bases lining up with TRBD1. CDR3 size: 15 residues. Trimming at V came to 7 bases and at J to 8 bases, leaving 10 bases not matched to a gene. CDR1 LGHNT and CDR2 FRNRAP come from the germline V gene. The CDR3 DNA is TGTGCTAGTGCCTCAGGGACAGGGGGTGACGATGAGCAGTTCTTC. This gives the protein CASASGTGGDDEQFF.

In DNA, the CDR3 is TGCAGCGCCGTCCCAATTGGGGGTAAAAACATTCAGTACTTC. Translation: CSAVPIGGKNIQYF. This sequence joins TRBV29-1 and TRBJ2-4; the D call may be TRBD1 or TRBD2 (5 bases each). The CDR3 runs to 14 residues. Germline assignment: CDR1 SQVTM and CDR2 ANQGSEA. Between the trimmed V and J ends, which lost 7 bases and 4 bases, there was a span of 17 bases. The full variable domain, in which reference TRBV29-1 and TRBJ2-4 provide the parts outside the CDR3, is SAVISQKPSRDICQRGTSLTIQCQVDSQVTMMFWYRQQPGQSLTLIATANQGSEATYESGFVIDKFPISRPNLTFSTLTVSNMSPEDSSIYLCSAVPIGGKNIQYFGAGTRLSVL.

This chain connects TRBV6-2 or TRBV6-3 to TRBJ2-7; 10 bases agree with TRBD2. Per germline, CDR1 MNHEY and CDR2 SVGEGT. This CDR3 is built from 14 residues. Unmatched junction bases numbered 3, after V lost 5 bases and J lost 2 bases. As DNA, the CDR3 is TGTGCCAGCAGTCCTAGCGGGAGACCCTACGAGCAGTACTTC. This gives the protein CASSPSGRPYEQYF.

This clonotype was picked up a small number of times. The chain carries TRBV7-2 and TRBJ2-7, with 9 bases matching TRBD1. With 3 bases clipped from V and 3 bases from J, the junction kept 6 bases outside the gene matches. The CDR3 runs 15 residues. Germline CDR1 reads SGHTA; CDR2 reads FQGNSA. CDR3 sequence reads: CASSLTGTGLYEQYF. The CDR3 coding sequence is TGTGCCAGCAGCTTGACCGGGACAGGGCTCTACGAGCAGTACTTC.

This sequence joins TRBV7-2 and TRBJ2-3; 7 bases are shared with TRBD2. CDR1 is SGHTA and CDR2 is FQGNSA in the germline V gene. The ends lost 1 base at V and 6 bases at J; junction bases unmatched: 7. This CDR3 is 15 amino acids long. CDR3 region: CASSLEGGRGDTQYF. The CDR3 DNA is TGTGCCAGCAGCTTAGAGGGCGGGAGAGGTGATACGCAGTATTTT.

This clonotype rates as medium-sized (0.01 to 0.1%). The genes are TRBV18 and TRBJ2-7; D gene unclear. CDR3 size: 14 residues. V lost 0 bases to trimming and J lost 2 bases, with 8 bases between them. Germline V gene lookup returns CDR1 KGHSH and CDR2 LQKENI. This CDR3 reads CASSPPSATYEQYF. DNA of the CDR3: TGTGCCAGCTCACCACCATCAGCTACCTACGAGCAGTACTTC. The whole variable domain, remainder taken from reference TRBV18 and TRBJ2-7, is NAGVMQNPRHLVRRRGQEARLRCSPMKGHSHVYWYRQLPEEGLKFMVYLQKENIIDESGMPKERFSAEFPKEGPSILRIQQVVRGDSAAYFCASSPPSATYEQYFGPGTRLTVT.

This clonotype occurred many times. V gene TRBV7-2 combines with J gene TRBJ2-2; 14 bases fit TRBD2. The CDR3 consists of 19 residues. Germline V gene lookup returns CDR1 SGHTA and CDR2 FQGNSA. The junction had 11 bases not matched to a gene; V was cut back by 5 bases and J by 3 bases. CDR3 in DNA: TGTGCCAGCAGCCCGATCTTCGGACTAGCGGGGGGTTACACCGGGGAGCTGTTTTTT. Residues: CASSPIFGLAGGYTGELFF.

This clonotype was counted between two and nine times. The V call is TRBV10-1, the J call TRBJ1-2, with a tentative D call TRBD1 (6 bases). Germline V gene lookup returns CDR1 WNHNN and CDR2 SYGVQD (reference sequence). The CDR3 length is 15 residues. Trimming cost V 6 bases and J 2 bases, with 16 bases left between them. DNA for the CDR3: TGCGCCAGCAGGTCCCGGACAGCAATGAACTATGGCTACACCTTC. This gives the protein CASRSRTAMNYGYTF.

This chain connects TRBV6-2 or TRBV6-3 to TRBJ2-7; 7 positions match TRBD2. Germline CDR1 and CDR2: MNHEY and SVGEGT. The CDR3 has 16 amino acids. Unmatched junction bases numbered 7, after V lost 0 bases and J lost 2 bases. The CDR3: CASSYSGLGLAYEQYF. Written as DNA, the CDR3 is TGTGCCAGCAGTTACTCTGGACTAGGTCTCGCCTACGAGCAGTACTTC.